This TCR beta chain was sequenced during a study of T cell responses to AZD1222 COVID-19 vaccine. V shed 7 bases and J 2 bases; nucleotides not matched to a gene: 1. The CDR3 sequence is 13 residues long. Germline CDR1 reads MNHEY; CDR2 reads SVGAGI. Libraries were prepared by immunoSEQ multiplex PCR; TCRdb keeps only in-frame clonotypes and omits some of them. The sample holds roughly 83,000 clones, roughly 82% seen once. Findings of the study overall: It was only after the peak T cell response that any repertoires were sampled. Just a handful of AZD1222 recipients were seropositive at baseline.

On this clone itself: The antigen is not known.

This TCR came from an adult in good health. V gene TRBV6-5 combines with J gene TRBJ1-5; TRBD1 matches at 8 bases. The sequencing here drew on peripheral blood, taken on day 0 of AZD1222 vaccination. The CDR3 DNA reads TGTGCCAGCAAACAGGGGGGCAATCAGCCCCAGCATTTT. Encoded protein: CASKQGGNQPQHF.